Listed below are T cell receptor beta chains from one sample, sequenced in a study of PD-L1 blockade in urothelial cancer. TCRdb keeps only in-frame clones here, not all; method: immunoSEQ multiplex PCR. The table shows 35,000 to 45,000 clones, with roughly 80% occurring only once. Here the sequenced sample was PBMCs, taken around atezolizumab (anti-PD-L1) treatment. The receptors derive from a man between 65 and 80 years old with urothelial cancer. The CDR3 runs from the conserved cysteine through the conserved F or W. Each record gives: clone size, D gene, V gene, J gene, CDR3 DNA, CDR3 protein. D genes are given only for firm matches. Size is omitted from some rows. Given values are once, few, many or a class for expanded clones.

few	TRBD1	TRBV7-9	TRBJ2-7	TGTGCCAGCAGCTTTCGGGACAGTTCCTACGAGCAGTACTTC	CASSFRDSSYEQYF
.	.	TRBV25-1	TRBJ1-2	TGTGCCAGCCACGGGACTTCCTTTGGCTACACCTTC	CASHGTSFGYTF
.	TRBD2	TRBV14	TRBJ2-7	TGTGCCAGCAGCCAGGGGACTAGCGGTCCCTCCTACGAGCAGTACTTC	CASSQGTSGPSYEQYF
few	TRBD2	TRBV6-5	TRBJ2-7	TGTGCCAGCAGTTACTCGACTAGCGGGAGAGGTTACGAGCAGTACTTC	CASSYSTSGRGYEQYF
.	TRBD1	TRBV7-9	TRBJ1-1	TGTGCCAGCAGCACCAGGACAGGGAATGCGGCTTTCTTT	CASSTRTGNAAFF
.	.	TRBV18	TRBJ1-3	TGTGCCAGCTCACCATTGCTTAGAGAATCTGGAAACACCATATATTTT	CASSPLLRESGNTIYF
few	.	TRBV27	TRBJ2-7	TGTGCCAGCCAGGGGGGAAGAGTTTGGAGCGAGCAGTACTTC	CASQGGRVWSEQYF
.	.	TRBV19	TRBJ2-1	TGTGCCAGTAGTATAGGCGGGCGGACCTACAATGAGCAGTTCTTC	CASSIGGRTYNEQFF
.	.	TRBV5-1	TRBJ2-3	TGCGCCAGCAGCTTGGGACTAGTTTCGGATACGCAGTATTTT	CASSLGLVSDTQYF
.	TRBD2	TRBV7-3	TRBJ2-3	TGTGCCAGCAGCTTAAGAAGCAGCGGGAGGGCCGGGGATACGCAGTATTTT	CASSLRSSGRAGDTQYF
.	.	TRBV19	TRBJ1-3	TGTGCCAGTAGTCAGAATGGCCAGCGAGGAAACACCATATATTTT	CASSQNGQRGNTIYF
.	TRBD1	TRBV7-2	TRBJ2-1	TGTGCCAGCAGCTTACGGGGACAGGGGGCGGGTGGTAAGAATGAGCAGTTCTTC	CASSLRGQGAGGKNEQFF
.	TRBD1	TRBV5-6	TRBJ2-1	TGTGCCAGCAGCTGGGGACAGGGAGGGAATGAGCAGTTCTTC	CASSWGQGGNEQFF
.	TRBD2	TRBV19	TRBJ2-4	TGTGCCAGTAGTGCCGAAGCGGGAGAGACGGCCAAAAACATTCAGTACTTC	CASSAEAGETAKNIQYF
once	.	TRBV15	TRBJ2-1	TGTGCCACCAGCAGACGACTCGACTCCTACAATGAGCAGTTCTTC	CATSRRLDSYNEQFF
once	.	TRBV5-1	TRBJ2-3	TGCGCCAGCAGACATCCTAGCGGCACAGATACGCAGTATTTT	CASRHPSGTDTQYF
.	.	TRBV6-5	TRBJ1-5	TGTGCCAGCAGCCTTACAGGGCTTCGGGAGGCCCAGCATTTT	CASSLTGLREAQHF
.	.	TRBV7-2	TRBJ2-2	TGTGCCAGCAGCCCTCGGACGGGAAACACCGGGGAGCTGTTTTTT	CASSPRTGNTGELFF
.	TRBD2	TRBV6-5	TRBJ2-7	TGTGCCAGCAGTTACTCAACTAGCGGGAGTTACGAGCAGTACTTC	CASSYSTSGSYEQYF
.	TRBD1	TRBV5-6	TRBJ2-7	TGTGCCAGCAGCTTATTAAACCGGGACAGCTCCTACGAGCAGTACTTC	CASSLLNRDSSYEQYF
.	.	TRBV7-2	TRBJ2-5	TGTGCCAGCAGCTTACTTCGCCAAGAGACCCAGTACTTC	CASSLLRQETQYF
.	.	TRBV6-6	TRBJ2-5	TGTGCCAGCAGTTCAATGGAGACCCAGTACTTC	CASSSMETQYF
.	.	TRBV7-8	TRBJ1-5	TGTGCCAGCAGCTTAGGGTGGCGGGGGAATCAGCCCCAGCATTTT	CASSLGWRGNQPQHF
.	TRBD1	TRBV27	TRBJ2-1	TGTGCCAGCAGGGACAGGGCCTACAATGAGCAGTTCTTC	CASRDRAYNEQFF
.	.	TRBV7-3	TRBJ2-1	TGTGCCAGCAGCCCCGCGGCAGTTAAGAATGAGCAGTTCTTC	CASSPAAVKNEQFF
.	TRBD2	TRBV5-1	TRBJ2-7	TGCGCCAGCAGCTTGGACGAGTCTAGCGGGAGTTGGTACGAGCAGTACTTC	CASSLDESSGSWYEQYF
.	TRBD1	TRBV9	TRBJ1-1	TGTGCCAGCAGCGCGGGGACAGGGTCAGGCACTGAAGCTTTCTTT	CASSAGTGSGTEAFF
.	TRBD2	TRBV9	TRBJ2-1	TGTGCCAGCAGCCCCCCGGGACTAGCTTACAATGAGCAGTTCTTC	CASSPPGLAYNEQFF
.	TRBD1	TRBV19	TRBJ1-2	TGTGCCAGTAGTATATCGACAGGGGACACATATGGCTACACCTTC	CASSISTGDTYGYTF
.	TRBD1	TRBV5-6	TRBJ2-7	TGTGCCAGCAGCAGCAGGGGGTACGAGCAGTACTTC	CASSSRGYEQYF
.	.	TRBV21-1	TRBJ1-5	TGTGCCAGCAGCGCCCCTGGGCGCAGGGCAAGCCGGAATCAGTCCCAGCATTTT	CASSAPGRRASRNQSQHF
.	.	TRBV2	TRBJ1-1	TGTGCCAGCATTATAGAGGGACAAAGTCCTGAAGCTTTCTTT	CASIIEGQSPEAFF
.	TRBD2	TRBV4-1	TRBJ2-5	TGCGCCAGCAGCCAAGATCGGGGGCGGGAGGGAAAAGAGACCCAGTACTTC	CASSQDRGREGKETQYF
.	TRBD2	TRBV7-9	TRBJ2-1	TGTGCCAGCAGGGGACTAGCGGGAGCTCTCTACAATGAGCAGTTCTTC	CASRGLAGALYNEQFF
.	TRBD2	TRBV9	TRBJ2-1	TGTGCCAGCAGCGTTACTAGCGGGAGGGACAATGAGCAGTTCTTC	CASSVTSGRDNEQFF
.	.	TRBV6-5	TRBJ1-5	TGTGCCAGCAGTCCAGGGGAGAGCAATCAGCCCCAGCATTTT	CASSPGESNQPQHF
.	TRBD1	TRBV5-1	TRBJ2-1	TGCGCCAGCAGCTTGATCGCAGGGGGCTCCTACAATGAGCAGTTCTTC	CASSLIAGGSYNEQFF
.	TRBD1	TRBV5-4	TRBJ2-3	TGTGCCAGCAGCCCCAGGGGGCTTGGTGGCACAGATACGCAGTATTTT	CASSPRGLGGTDTQYF
once	TRBD2	TRBV28	TRBJ2-1	TGTGCCAGCAGTTCCCCTGGCGGGAGCTCCTACAATGAGCAGTTCTTC	CASSSPGGSSYNEQFF
.	.	TRBV25-1	TRBJ1-4	TGTGCCAGCAGTGATATACGGCGATTGCGGGATGAAAAACTGTTTTTT	CASSDIRRLRDEKLFF
.	.	TRBV6-6	TRBJ2-1	TGTGCCAGCAGTTTCCCGGGGACTCCGAATGAGCAGTTCTTC	CASSFPGTPNEQFF
.	.	TRBV5-1	TRBJ1-1	TGCGCCAGCAGCTCGCAGGACACGTTCACTGAAGCTTTCTTT	CASSSQDTFTEAFF
.	.	TRBV19	TRBJ2-3	TGTGCCAGTAGTAGAACATATTCGGATACGCAGTATTTT	CASSRTYSDTQYF
few	TRBD1	TRBV9	TRBJ1-1	TGTGCCAGCAGCTCCGGGACAGGGCACACTGAAGCTTTCTTT	CASSSGTGHTEAFF
.	.	TRBV11-3	TRBJ2-1	TGTGCCAGCACCTCTCGCACGAGCTCCTACAATGAGCAGTTCTTC	CASTSRTSSYNEQFF
.	.	TRBV7-3	TRBJ2-5	TGTGCCAGCAGCCCGACGGGGGTAGGGTTGGAGACCCAGTACTTC	CASSPTGVGLETQYF
.	TRBD2	TRBV27	TRBJ2-7	TGTGCCAGCAGCCTAAGCGGGAGTTCTTCCTACGAGCAGTACTTC	CASSLSGSSSYEQYF
.	.	TRBV28	TRBJ1-5	TGTGCCAGCAGTTTAGGCGTCGGGGGGAATCAGCCCCAGCATTTT	CASSLGVGGNQPQHF